These 27 T cell receptor beta chains came from one sample sequenced in a study of a mutant IDH1 vaccine in newly diagnosed glioma. Which antigens these TCRs recognize remains unknown. TCRdb keeps only in-frame clones here, not all; method: immunoSEQ multiplex PCR. Of tens of thousands of clones listed, 78% are singletons. Time point defined: week 23, last vaccination. Every vaccination contained 300 ug of the mutant IDH1 20-mer peptide and was paired with topical imiquimod. This specimen was PBMCs, taken from a glioma patient whose treatment included an IDH1 peptide vaccine. The receptors were gathered from a woman in her forties with glioma. Some clones in this sample may be carry-over from other donors' samples.

The V and J genes are TRBV7-9 and TRBJ2-5, with a possible D match to TRBD2 (6 bases). Trimming stripped 5 bases from V and 5 bases from J, with 18 bases between. Germline CDR1 reads SEHNR; CDR2 reads FQNEAQ (reference sequence). The CDR3 has 15 residues. As DNA, the CDR3 is TGTGCCAGCAGCCCTATTGAGGGAGGCCGGGAGACCCAGTACTTC. This encodes CASSPIEGGRETQYF.

The V gene is TRBV10-3, the J gene TRBJ1-1; D gene uncertain. V was cut by 7 bases and J by 2 bases, with 20 bases left in between. The germline V gene encodes CDR1 ENHRY and CDR2 SYGVKD. The CDR3 has 16 amino acids. CDR3 DNA sequence: TGTGCCATCAACTCTCCGACCGGCGGAAGAAACACTGAAGCTTTCTTT. Translating it yields CAINSPTGGRNTEAFF.

The V and J genes are TRBV29-1 and TRBJ2-7, with D perhaps TRBD1 or TRBD2 (6 bases each). The CDR3 extends over 13 amino acids. Germline V lookup: CDR1 SQVTM, CDR2 ANQGSEA. The V end was cut by 4 bases, the J end by 2 bases, with 12 bases between. The CDR3 loop reads CSVVLGGPYEQYF. In DNA, the CDR3 is TGCAGCGTTGTCCTCGGGGGCCCCTACGAGCAGTACTTC.

Comments on this clone: The junction departs from the called germline gene at one end, perhaps through a read error. CDR3 amino acids: CASSLGYTDTQYF. The CDR3 DNA reads TGTGCTAGCAGCCTCGGGTACACAGATACGCAGTATTTT. The chain combines TRBV7-7 with TRBJ2-3; D is uncertain. CDR1 is SSHAT, CDR2 FNYEAQ, per germline (reference sequence). The CDR3 covers 13 residues.

This rearrangement joins TRBV7-2 to TRBJ1-6, with no clear D. The germline V and J ends were trimmed by 4 bases and 7 bases, with 14 bases remaining between them. The CDR3 covers 15 residues. Germline loops: CDR1 SGHTA, CDR2 FQGNSA. CDR3 nucleotide sequence: TGTGCCAGCAGCTCCCAACCCGGGCCGAATTCACCCCTCCACTTT. Its protein product is CASSSQPGPNSPLHF.

The rearrangement joins TRBV20-1 to TRBJ2-3, with 7 bases fitting TRBD2. The CDR3 is 11 amino acids. From germline, CDR1 is DFQATT and CDR2 SNEGSKA (reference sequence). The junction had 4 bases not matched to a gene; V was cut back by 3 bases and J by 10 bases. The CDR3 sequence: CSASLAGAQYF. Written as DNA, the CDR3 is TGCAGTGCTAGTCTGGCGGGGGCGCAGTATTTT.

There are a few counts of this clone. The chain combines TRBV7-3 with TRBJ2-3; D is perhaps TRBD1 (5 bases). Germline loops: CDR1 SGHTA, CDR2 FQGTGA. The CDR3 contains 16 residues. V was clipped by 1 base and J by 5 bases, with 16 bases between them. CDR3: CASSLMGRAAIDTQYF. Here the CDR3 DNA reads TGTGCCAGCAGCTTAATGGGCAGGGCAGCCATAGATACGCAGTATTTT.

The chain is built from TRBV14 and TRBJ1-2; the D gene is possibly TRBD1 (5 bases). The V and J ends lost 4 bases and 5 bases respectively, with 11 bases between them. Germline loops: CDR1 SGHDN, CDR2 FVKESK. The CDR3 length is 13 residues. In DNA form, the CDR3 reads TGTGCCAGCAGCCGCACCAGGGCGTATGGCTACACCTTC. Residues: CASSRTRAYGYTF.

This clone showed up just a few times. The genes are TRBV28 and TRBJ1-1; D is possibly TRBD1 (6 bases). Deletions cut 0 bases from V and 3 bases from J, with 8 bases between. This CDR3 is 14 amino acids long. In germline, CDR1 is MDHEN, CDR2 SYDVKM. In DNA, the CDR3 is TGTGCCAGCAGTTTATGGGAGGGGGACACTGAAGCTTTCTTT. Its translation is CASSLWEGDTEAFF.

The V gene is TRBV25-1, the J gene TRBJ2-7; D possibly corresponds to TRBD1 (7 bases). V was cut by 4 bases and J by 0 bases, with 13 bases left in between. CDR3 size: 15 residues. The germline gives CDR1 MGHDK, CDR2 SYGVNS. For the CDR3, the DNA is TGTGCCAGCAGTGTAAGGCGGGACAGCTCCTACGAGCAGTACTTC. Its protein is CASSVRRDSSYEQYF.

This clone was seen just once. The CDR3 sequence: CASSLSGANTEAFF. CDR3 sequence (DNA): TGCGCCAGCAGCTTGTCGGGGGCCAACACTGAAGCTTTCTTT. J is TRBJ1-1 and V is TRBV5-1; D is possibly TRBD1 (6 bases). The ends were cut back, 1 base at V and 2 bases at J, with 9 bases in the middle. The CDR3 is made up of 14 amino acids. Germline V lookup: CDR1 SGHRS, CDR2 YFSETQ.

CDR3 DNA: TGTGCCAGCAGCGTAGAGTCCCAGGCCGGGGAGCTGTTTTTT. It yields the protein CASSVESQAGELFF. The chain recombines TRBV9 with TRBJ2-2; no firm D call. The CDR3 is 14 amino acids. The germline CDR1 and CDR2 sequences are SGDLS and YYNGEE. The V end was cut by 0 bases, the J end by 6 bases, with 9 bases between.

V is TRBV6-1 and J is TRBJ2-7, with 11 bases matching TRBD2. Germline lookup yields CDR1 MNHNS and CDR2 SASEGT. The junction had 12 bases not matched to a gene; V was cut back by 3 bases and J by 2 bases. There are 18 residues in the CDR3. In DNA form, the CDR3 reads TGTGCCAGCAGTGACGTCCTAGCGGGGGGCCGGCAGCCCTACGAGCAGTACTTC. Amino acids: CASSDVLAGGRQPYEQYF.

The V call is TRBV4-1, the J call TRBJ2-7; D not certain. Germline V gives CDR1 MGHRA, CDR2 YSYEKL. Trimming shortened V by 0 bases and J by 2 bases, and 14 bases separated the two germline ends. This CDR3 is 16 amino acids long. CDR3 DNA sequence: TGCGCCAGCAGCCAAGATAACGGGCAGGTCCCCTACGAGCAGTACTTC. This gives the protein CASSQDNGQVPYEQYF.

A single count supports this clone. The chain employs TRBV13 and TRBJ2-3; 7 nucleotides match TRBD1. J lost 1 base, V lost 5 bases, and 3 bases had no gene match. The germline V gene has CDR1 PRHDT and CDR2 FYEKMQ (reference sequence). This CDR3 is built from 14 residues. The CDR3 region is CASSVGQRTDTQYF. CDR3 DNA: TGTGCCAGCAGCGTGGGACAGCGCACAGATACGCAGTATTTT.

This clone has just a few counts. V gene TRBV29-1 combines with J gene TRBJ1-1; D remains unclear. The CDR3 has 10 amino acids. V gave up 5 bases and J gave up 4 bases, with 5 bases separating them. Germline values: CDR1 SQVTM, CDR2 ANQGSEA. The CDR3 reads CSVKVTEAFF. The CDR3 DNA is TGCAGCGTTAAGGTCACTGAAGCTTTCTTT.

The table lists this clone with a few counts. The rearrangement uses TRBV4-1 and TRBJ1-1; the D is unclear. This CDR3 is 15 amino acids long. Germline CDR1 reads MGHRA; CDR2 reads YSYEKL. Trimming took off 3 bases at V and 2 bases at J, with 13 bases between the two ends. The CDR3 is CASSQGSSLNTEAFF. CDR3 nucleotides: TGCGCCAGCAGCCAGGGGTCCTCACTTAACACTGAAGCTTTCTTT.

This clone has more than one count but fewer than ten. The chain carries TRBV5-4 and TRBJ2-7; D is undetermined. V lost 4 bases, J lost 6 bases, and 14 bases lay in between. The CDR3 consists of 13 residues. Looked up from germline, CDR1 is SGHNT and CDR2 is YYREEE (reference sequence). The CDR3 protein is CASSLLTGFEQYF. CDR3 coding DNA: TGTGCCAGCAGCCTACTTACGGGTTTCGAGCAGTACTTC.

The sample holds a few counts of this clone. The chain's CDR3 is CASSIGQLNGYTF. The CDR3 DNA reads TGTGCCAGTAGTATCGGGCAGCTCAATGGCTACACCTTC. The chain employs TRBV19 and TRBJ1-2; D call uncertain. This CDR3 has 13 residues. Germline CDR1 and CDR2: LNHDA and SQIVND (reference sequence). Trimming took 3 bases from V and 6 from J, leaving 11 bases between them.

The J gene is TRBJ1-4, the V gene TRBV19; D is possibly TRBD1 (5 bases). The germline V gene encodes CDR1 LNHDA and CDR2 SQIVND (reference sequence). The germline V and J ends were trimmed by 5 bases and 2 bases, with 18 bases remaining between them. The CDR3 sequence is 17 residues long. The CDR3 loop is CASSPWSVGETNEKLFF. The CDR3 DNA reads TGTGCCAGTAGTCCTTGGTCAGTAGGGGAGACTAATGAAAAACTGTTTTTT. Looking up the rest from reference TRBV19 and TRBJ1-4 gives the full variable domain: DGGITQSPKYLFRKEGQNVTLSCEQNLNHDAMYWYRQDPGQGLRLIYYSQIVNDFQKGDIAEGYSVSREKKESFPLTVTSAQKNPTAFYLCASSPWSVGETNEKLFFGSGTQLSVL.

The sample holds one count of this clone. The chain combines TRBV29-1 with TRBJ2-2; no definite D call. The CDR3 is 12 amino acids. Trimming took off 7 bases at V and 4 bases at J, with 10 bases between the two ends. Germline lookup yields CDR1 SQVTM and CDR2 ANQGSEA. CDR3 region: CSGWLPTGELFF. CDR3 DNA sequence: TGCAGCGGCTGGCTCCCCACCGGGGAGCTGTTTTTT.

This clone was observed once. The chain couples TRBV5-1 to TRBJ1-1; D gene ambiguous. Germline assignment: CDR1 SGHRS and CDR2 YFSETQ. The CDR3 is 14 amino acids. Between the trimmed V and J ends, which lost 0 bases and 3 bases, there was a span of 9 bases. This chain's CDR3 is CASSLARTYTEAFF. CDR3 nucleotide sequence: TGCGCCAGCAGCTTGGCTCGCACGTACACTGAAGCTTTCTTT. The whole variable domain, remainder taken from reference TRBV5-1 and TRBJ1-1, is KAGVTQTPRYLIKTRGQQVTLSCSPISGHRSVSWYQQTPGQGLQFLFEYFSETQRNKGNFPGRFSGRQFSNSRSEMNVSTLELGDSALYLCASSLARTYTEAFFGQGTRLTVV.

This clone was observed a few times. The rearrangement joins TRBV11-2 to TRBJ1-2, with TRBD1 as a possible D gene (6 bases). Looked up from germline, CDR1 is SGHAT and CDR2 is FQNNGV. The CDR3 totals 15 residues. Trimming cost V 6 bases and J 8 bases, with 22 bases left between them. The CDR3 nucleotides are TGTGCCAGCAGTCGCCAGAGGGGGTCATCCTACGGCTACACCTTC. Translated, it gives CASSRQRGSSYGYTF. Full variable domain (missing parts from reference TRBV11-2 and TRBJ1-2): EAGVAQSPRYKIIEKRQSVAFWCNPISGHATLYWYQQILGQGPKLLIQFQNNGVVDDSQLPKDRFSAERLKGVDSTLKIQPAKLEDSAVYLCASSRQRGSSYGYTFGSGTRLTVV.

The chain joins TRBV30 to TRBJ2-5, with a possible D match to TRBD1 (5 bases). This CDR3 region has 12 residues. The germline V gene encodes CDR1 GTSNPN and CDR2 SVGIG (reference sequence). Trimming removed 4 bases at V and 2 bases at J, with 8 bases between. The CDR3 DNA reads as TGTGCCTGGAAACAGGAGCAAGAGACCCAGTACTTC. It translates to CAWKQEQETQYF.

This clone appeared once. V and J are TRBV7-2 and TRBJ2-5; 7 nucleotides match TRBD1. Trimming cost V 5 bases and J 0 bases; bases outside gene matches: 6. This CDR3 is 15 amino acids long. The germline gives CDR1 SGHTA, CDR2 FQGNSA. CDR3 amino acids: CASSDTGAYQETQYF. In nucleotides, the CDR3 is TGTGCCAGCAGCGATACAGGGGCGTACCAAGAGACCCAGTACTTC.

The gene calls are TRBV9 and TRBJ2-2; D not certain. Germline V gives CDR1 SGDLS, CDR2 YYNGEE. The CDR3 sequence is 16 residues long. The V end was cut by 2 bases, the J end by 0 bases, with 11 bases between. CDR3 DNA sequence: TGTGCCAGCAGCGTCCCTCGAGGTACGAACACCGGGGAGCTGTTTTTT. It codes for CASSVPRGTNTGELFF.

This clone was seen many times. Other DNA sequences of this sample code for an identical CDR3. This sequence joins TRBV4-3 and TRBJ2-7; unclear D gene. Germline V gene lookup returns CDR1 LGHNA and CDR2 YSLEER. V was clipped by 4 bases and J by 1 base, with 14 bases between them. This CDR3 is built from 15 residues. This CDR3 is CASSPSWGSSYEQYF. CDR3 nucleotides: TGCGCCAGCAGCCCATCATGGGGTTCTTCCTACGAGCAGTACTTC.